A selection of T cell receptor beta chains follows, all from one sample in a study of cytotoxic CD8 clonotypes in ibrutinib-treated CLL. Here immunoSEQ multiplex PCR was the method, and the copy in TCRdb shows in-frame clones only, minus some. Of roughly 23,000 clones in the sample, approximately 81% were seen once. The source was PBMCs, collected before ibrutinib treatment. Every receptor here comes from a human donor with chronic lymphocytic leukemia. Each CDR3 is given without its conserved first and last residue.

j_call	v_call	cdr3_aa
TRBJ2-1	TRBV29-1	SVVPPSVGEQF
TRBJ1-5	TRBV19	ASSREGDQPQH
TRBJ2-7	TRBV2	ASSIRRETYEQY
TRBJ1-3	TRBV11-2	ASSLEPGLPPGNTIY
TRBJ2-1	TRBV7-3	ASSFNPVPPYNEQF
TRBJ2-5	TRBV5-1	ASSLVLTGGQETQY
TRBJ2-1	TRBV7-2	ASSPAAGGQGEQF
TRBJ2-3	TRBV7-2	ASRKGRGDTQY
TRBJ2-1	TRBV2	ASRLAGGDYNEQF
TRBJ1-3	TRBV30	AHLIGGHSGNTIY
TRBJ2-1	TRBV30	AWSPGRNNEQF
TRBJ2-1	TRBV11-2	ASSRPIYNEQF
TRBJ1-4	TRBV10-1	ASSGKSEKLF
TRBJ2-1	TRBV19	ASSTNSGRNEQF
TRBJ2-3	TRBV6-5	ASSYSEGLAGGTQY
TRBJ1-4	TRBV4-3	ASSQDIGQSRKLF
TRBJ2-1	TRBV28	ASSFFDNEQF
TRBJ2-3	TRBV6-5	ASKGLVSDTQY
TRBJ1-3	TRBV29-1	SVEVGPNFYSGNTIY
TRBJ2-1	TRBV27	ASSLSEGAYNEQF
TRBJ1-5	TRBV18	ASSPEGFEPQH
TRBJ2-1	TRBV7-2	ASSPQRDRGRNEQF
TRBJ2-1	TRBV11-1	ASSLEREGRGAQQF
TRBJ2-4	TRBV11-2	ASMAITGALAKNIQY
TRBJ2-7	TRBV19	ASSLGLAGVNEQY
TRBJ1-1	TRBV29-1	SVDVQMNTEAF
TRBJ2-5	TRBV5-1	ASIPGSLAGGETQY
TRBJ1-5	TRBV2	ASLEGVSPNQPQH
TRBJ2-3	TRBV7-9	ASSLEGQHTDTQY
TRBJ2-2	TRBV30	AWSVLWDPSNTGELF
TRBJ2-1	TRBV6-1	ASSFETSGRGEQF
TRBJ2-1	TRBV7-8	ASSLVASGSVQYNEQF
TRBJ1-1	TRBV28	ASKTGTITEAF
TRBJ1-1	TRBV5-1	ASSSANRGSNTEAF
TRBJ2-7	TRBV10-3	AINILGTGGLSEQY
TRBJ2-3	TRBV4-2	ASSRTSGNSGGDTQY
TRBJ2-5	TRBV28	ASSLLGGEETQY
TRBJ2-2	TRBV21-1	ASSSLAGPTTGELF
TRBJ2-1	TRBV5-5	ASSPGQDSYNEQF
TRBJ1-1	TRBV5-1	ASSFYAGAQNTEAF
TRBJ2-3	TRBV18	ASSPPGGGSTDTQY
TRBJ2-7	TRBV5-4	ASSLEGQGAFYEQY
TRBJ2-1	TRBV11-2	ASSLNPFGGWSYNEQF